The T cell receptor beta chain described here comes from a study of regulatory T cells in long-lasting Graves disease. General study findings and limits: A reduction in accuracy may have resulted from the small sample size.

The time point was: newly diagnosed GD, antithyroid drugs for less than 3 months. The authors made the TCR library using RNA they extracted from PBMCs. The peripheral blood volume drawn was 7.5 to 10 milliliters, and it was collected into EDTA tubes. Through Arm-PCR of CDR3 regions and iRepertoire HTBI primers, TCR beta libraries were built. TCRdb used MiXCR to reprocess the multiplex PCR reads, holding one entry per CDR3 protein. The profile shows under 300,000 distinct CDR3 sequences, roughly 18% of them singletons. Germline CDR1 MDHEN, CDR2 SYDVKM. The CDR3 is 13 residues long. Trimming took 5 bases from V and 9 from J; bases not matched to a gene: 7. This clonotype has ten or more counts. What it recognizes is unknown.

V and J are TRBV28 and TRBJ1-1; 9 nucleotides line up with TRBD1. This receptor was identified in a female donor with Graves disease. The source was peripheral blood mononuclear cells (PBMCs), collected at new diagnosis, from a patient treated with antithyroid drugs. The CDR3 loop is CASSQRTGEKAFF. CDR3 DNA: TGTGCCAGCAGTCAAAGGACAGGGGAGAAAGCTTTCTTT.